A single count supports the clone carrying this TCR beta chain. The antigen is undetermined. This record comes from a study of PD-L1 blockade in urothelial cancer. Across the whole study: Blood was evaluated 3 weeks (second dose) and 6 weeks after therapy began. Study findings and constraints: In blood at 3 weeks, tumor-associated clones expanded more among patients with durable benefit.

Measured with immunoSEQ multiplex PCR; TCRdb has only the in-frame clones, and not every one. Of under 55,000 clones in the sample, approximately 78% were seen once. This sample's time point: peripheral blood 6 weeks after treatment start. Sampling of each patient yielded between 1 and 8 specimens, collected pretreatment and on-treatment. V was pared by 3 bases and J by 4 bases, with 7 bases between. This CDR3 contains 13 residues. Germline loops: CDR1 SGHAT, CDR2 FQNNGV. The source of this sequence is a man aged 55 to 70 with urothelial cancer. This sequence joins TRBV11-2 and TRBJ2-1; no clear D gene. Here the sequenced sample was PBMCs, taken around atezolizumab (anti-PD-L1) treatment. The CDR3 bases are TGTGCCAGCAGCTTCGGCAGGTACAATGAGCAGTTCTTC. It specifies CASSFGRYNEQFF.